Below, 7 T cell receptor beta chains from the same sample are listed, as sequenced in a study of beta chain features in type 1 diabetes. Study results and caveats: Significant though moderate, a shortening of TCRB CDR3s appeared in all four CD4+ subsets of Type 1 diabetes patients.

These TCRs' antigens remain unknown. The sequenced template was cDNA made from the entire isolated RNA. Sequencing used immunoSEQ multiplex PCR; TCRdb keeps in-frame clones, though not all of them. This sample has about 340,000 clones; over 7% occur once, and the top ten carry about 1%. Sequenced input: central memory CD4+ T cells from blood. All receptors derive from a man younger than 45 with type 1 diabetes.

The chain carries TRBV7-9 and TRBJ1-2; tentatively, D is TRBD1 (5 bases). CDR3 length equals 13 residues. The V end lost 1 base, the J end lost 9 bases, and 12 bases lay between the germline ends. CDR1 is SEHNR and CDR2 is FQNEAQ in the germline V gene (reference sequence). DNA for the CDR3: TGTGCCAGCAGCTTAGGAGGGACTCTGAGCTACACCTTC. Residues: CASSLGGTLSYTF.

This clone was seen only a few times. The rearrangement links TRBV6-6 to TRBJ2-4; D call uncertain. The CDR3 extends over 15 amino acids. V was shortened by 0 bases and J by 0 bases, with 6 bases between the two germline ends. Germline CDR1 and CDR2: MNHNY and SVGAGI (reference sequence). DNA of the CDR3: TGTGCCAGCAGTTACTCACGGGTAGCCAAAAACATTCAGTACTTC. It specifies CASSYSRVAKNIQYF.

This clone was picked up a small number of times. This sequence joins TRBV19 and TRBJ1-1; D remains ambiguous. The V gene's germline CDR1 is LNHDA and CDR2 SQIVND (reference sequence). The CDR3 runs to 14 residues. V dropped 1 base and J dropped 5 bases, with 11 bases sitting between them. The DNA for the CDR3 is TGTGCCAGTAGTATAGGCCAGATACCAACTGAAGCTTTCTTT. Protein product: CASSIGQIPTEAFF.

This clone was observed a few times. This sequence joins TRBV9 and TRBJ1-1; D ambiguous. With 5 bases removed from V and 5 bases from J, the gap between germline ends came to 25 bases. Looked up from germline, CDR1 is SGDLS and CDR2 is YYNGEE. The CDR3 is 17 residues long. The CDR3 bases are TGTGCCAGCAGAGGACCTTTATGGGGAGGCACGGATACTGAAGCTTTCTTT. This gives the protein CASRGPLWGGTDTEAFF.

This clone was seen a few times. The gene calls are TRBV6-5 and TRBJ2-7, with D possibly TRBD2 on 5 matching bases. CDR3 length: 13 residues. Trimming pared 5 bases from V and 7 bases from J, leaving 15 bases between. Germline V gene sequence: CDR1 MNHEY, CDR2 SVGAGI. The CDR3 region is CASSDGVAREQYF. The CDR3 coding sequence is TGTGCCAGCAGTGACGGGGTAGCACGGGAGCAGTACTTC.

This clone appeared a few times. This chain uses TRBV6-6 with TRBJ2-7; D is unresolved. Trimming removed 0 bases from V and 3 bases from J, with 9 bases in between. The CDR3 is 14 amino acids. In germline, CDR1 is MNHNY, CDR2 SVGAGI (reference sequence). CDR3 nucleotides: TGTGCCAGCAGTTACTCGAAAGGGAACTACGAGCAGTACTTC. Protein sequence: CASSYSKGNYEQYF.

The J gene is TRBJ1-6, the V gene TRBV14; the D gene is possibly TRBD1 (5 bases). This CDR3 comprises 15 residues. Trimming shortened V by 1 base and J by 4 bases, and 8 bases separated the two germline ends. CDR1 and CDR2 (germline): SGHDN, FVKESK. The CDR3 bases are TGTGCCAGCAGCCAAGGAGGGGTATATAATTCACCCCTCCACTTT. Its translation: CASSQGGVYNSPLHF.